One sample yielded the 23 T cell receptor beta chains listed below, sequenced in a study of shared T cell receptors in the human thymus. TCRdb's table, derived via immunoSEQ multiplex PCR, lists solely in-frame clones and lacks some. The table lists some 720,000 clones, 88% of them singletons. These data were likewise used in another study, on human thymus T cells.

The sample was thymocytes. The receptors were sampled from a boy in the first two years of life with a congenital heart defect.

The V gene is TRBV30, the J gene TRBJ1-4; D is uncertain. Germline values: CDR1 GTSNPN, CDR2 SVGIG (reference sequence). This CDR3 region has 15 residues. The V gene lost 1 base and the J gene lost 0 bases, with 9 bases spanning the gap. Here the CDR3 DNA reads TGTGCCTGGAGTGCAATAGAGGCAACTAATGAAAAACTGTTTTTT. The encoded protein is CAWSAIEATNEKLFF.

This clone was found a few times. The V and J genes are TRBV27 and TRBJ1-3; D call uncertain. The CDR3 length is 14 residues. Germline V gene lookup returns CDR1 MNHEY and CDR2 SMNVEV (reference sequence). The V gene lost 6 bases and the J gene lost 0 bases, with 9 bases spanning the gap. CDR3 in DNA: TGTGCCAGCAGGAGGAGTGGCTCTGGAAACACCATATATTTT. Protein product: CASRRSGSGNTIYF.

The CDR3 reads CASSAIAGARETQYF. The CDR3 DNA reads TGTGCCAGCAGTGCCATAGCGGGAGCACGGGAGACCCAGTACTTC. This chain joins TRBV25-1 and TRBJ2-5, with TRBD2 identical over 9 bases. With 4 bases clipped from V and 5 bases from J, the junction kept 8 bases outside the gene matches. CDR1 MGHDK and CDR2 SYGVNS come from the germline V gene. The CDR3 totals 15 residues. The variable domain in full, with the rest retrieved from reference TRBV25-1 and TRBJ2-5, is EADIYQTPRYLVIGTGKKITLECSQTMGHDKMYWYQQDPGMELHLIHYSYGVNSTEKGDLSSESTVSRIRTEHFPLTLESARPSHTSQYLCASSAIAGARETQYFGPGTRLLVL.

V gene TRBV6-4 combines with J gene TRBJ1-2, with a tentative D call TRBD1 (5 bases). The CDR3 has 16 amino acids. The V gene lost 8 bases and the J gene lost 2 bases, with 21 bases spanning the gap. The germline CDR1 and CDR2 sequences are MRHNA and SNTAGT. CDR3 protein: CASRPGAWGVNYGYTF. CDR3 DNA sequence: TGTGCCAGCCGACCCGGTGCCTGGGGGGTAAACTATGGCTACACCTTC.

The chain carries TRBV11-3 and TRBJ1-1; the D is unclear. The CDR3 extends over 13 amino acids. V shed 2 bases and J shed 4 bases, with 8 bases lying between them. Germline V CDR1 and CDR2: SGHNT, YENEEA. As DNA, the CDR3 is TGTGCCAGCAGCTTACGGGGAGGCACTGAAGCTTTCTTT. Residues: CASSLRGGTEAFF.

The rearrangement links TRBV5-4 to TRBJ2-5; 13 bases are a match to TRBD2. In germline, CDR1 is SGHNT, CDR2 YYREEE (reference sequence). J gave up 4 bases and V 3 bases, and 3 bases lay outside the gene matches. The CDR3 loop spans 15 amino acids. This chain's CDR3 is CASSWTSGSPETQYF. CDR3 nucleotide sequence: TGTGCCAGCAGCTGGACTAGCGGGAGTCCAGAGACCCAGTACTTC.

This clone came up once. The chain has TRBV5-1 and TRBJ2-1; 9 bases match TRBD2. CDR3 length equals 16 residues. The V gene's germline CDR1 is SGHRS and CDR2 YFSETQ. V trimming: 0 bases; J trimming: 4 bases; junction bases outside the gene matches: 5. The CDR3 region is CASSLVWLAGYNEQFF. The CDR3, as DNA: TGCGCCAGCAGCTTGGTATGGCTAGCGGGGTACAATGAGCAGTTCTTC.

This rearrangement joins TRBV27 to TRBJ2-7; TRBD1 matches 8 bases. Per germline, CDR1 MNHEY and CDR2 SMNVEV (reference sequence). Trimming removed 5 bases from V and 7 bases from J; junction bases left unmatched: 7. The length of the CDR3 is 13 residues. CDR3 nucleotide sequence: TGTGCCAGCAGTCCGGACAGGGTGGGGGAGCAGTACTTC. Its translation is CASSPDRVGEQYF.

This chain uses TRBV4-2 with TRBJ2-3, with 9 bases identical to TRBD2. The germline V gene has CDR1 LGHNA and CDR2 YNFKEQ. The CDR3 sequence is 16 residues long. V gave up 0 bases and J gave up 4 bases; unmatched junction bases: 5. The CDR3 region is CASSQEAGGRADTQYF. The CDR3, as DNA: TGTGCCAGCAGCCAAGAAGCTGGCGGGAGGGCAGATACGCAGTATTTT.

The count of this clone is one. The chain uses TRBV14 and TRBJ2-7; D is unclear. The CDR3 consists of 12 residues. V lost 5 bases and J lost 5, with 10 bases in between. Germline V gene sequence: CDR1 SGHDN, CDR2 FVKESK. The CDR3 region is CASSAPSDEQYF. The CDR3 DNA reads TGTGCCAGCAGCGCCCCGTCGGACGAGCAGTACTTC.

V and J are TRBV6-5 and TRBJ2-7, with D possibly matching TRBD2 (5 bases). Germline CDR1 is MNHEY and CDR2 is SVGAGI. Trimming took 0 bases from V and 4 from J, leaving 10 bases between them. The CDR3 runs to 14 residues. The CDR3 region is CASSYSRRQYEQYF. The CDR3 bases are TGTGCCAGCAGTTACTCGCGGAGGCAATACGAGCAGTACTTC.

The chain has TRBV5-4 and TRBJ2-3, with 8 bases identical to TRBD1. Unmatched junction bases numbered 9, after V lost 4 bases and J lost 2 bases. CDR1 SGHNT and CDR2 YYREEE come from the germline V gene (reference sequence). The CDR3 covers 16 residues. CDR3: CASSGQGAPSTDTQYF. The CDR3 DNA sequence: TGTGCCAGCAGCGGACAGGGTGCCCCTTCCACAGATACGCAGTATTTT.

The chain couples TRBV11-2 to TRBJ2-2; D remains ambiguous. V lost 2 bases to trimming and J lost 4 bases, with 20 bases between them. Germline V gives CDR1 SGHAT, CDR2 FQNNGV. The CDR3 contains 18 residues. The CDR3 nucleotides read TGTGCCAGCAGCTTAAGGAGACTCTCCCGCCCGGGCACCGGGGAGCTGTTTTTT. Translating gives CASSLRRLSRPGTGELFF.

The rearrangement links TRBV19 to TRBJ1-4, with 7 bases identical to TRBD1. The CDR3 spans 17 residues. V was pared by 3 bases and J by 3 bases, with 10 bases of the junction left unmatched. Germline V gene sequence: CDR1 LNHDA, CDR2 SQIVND (reference sequence). The CDR3 DNA sequence: TGTGCCAGTAGTATGAGGGGGCCGCTTGAGGCTAATGAAAAACTGTTTTTT. Its protein is CASSMRGPLEANEKLFF.

The rearrangement links TRBV5-6 to TRBJ1-3, with TRBD1 identical over 7 bases. CDR1 and CDR2 (germline): SGHDT, YYEEEE. V lost 3 bases and J lost 3; bases outside the gene matches: 3. This CDR3 region has 14 residues. The CDR3 nucleotides read TGTGCCAGCAGCTCTCAGGGGGGTGGAAACACCATATATTTT. Translated, it gives CASSSQGGGNTIYF.

Comments on this clone: Compared with germline, one end of the junction differs, possibly owing to a read error. The chain combines TRBV6-5 with TRBJ2-1; TRBD2 aligns across 12 bases. The CDR3 spans 14 residues. Germline values: CDR1 MNHEY, CDR2 SVGAGI. The CDR3 reads CASSPGLAGSKGVF. CDR3 nucleotides: TGTGCCAGCAGTCCCGGACTAGCGGGATCAAAGGGGGTCTTC.

The sample holds a few counts of this clone. This rearrangement joins TRBV19 to TRBJ2-2, with 9 bases that match TRBD2. The V and J ends lost 0 bases and 5 bases, in that order; junction bases with no gene match: 13. There are 19 residues in the CDR3. Germline V gene sequence: CDR1 LNHDA, CDR2 SQIVND (reference sequence). The CDR3 DNA reads as TGTGCCAGTAGTATAGATCCTAGGGCTAGCGGGATGATAACCGGGGAGCTGTTTTTT. This codes for CASSIDPRASGMITGELFF.

The rearrangement uses TRBV15 and TRBJ2-7, with 9 nucleotides matching TRBD2. This CDR3 has 19 amino acids. The J segment lost 1 base and the V segment lost 9 bases, leaving 22 bases of the junction unmatched. The germline gives CDR1 LNHNV, CDR2 YYDKDF (reference sequence). The CDR3 region is CATETSGVAGVIRSYEQYF. The CDR3 nucleotides are TGTGCCACGGAAACCTCGGGGGTAGCGGGAGTCATCCGGTCCTACGAGCAGTACTTC.

The chain joins TRBV29-1 to TRBJ2-1, with 13 positions matching TRBD2. Germline CDR1 reads SQVTM; CDR2 reads ANQGSEA. Trimming cost V 0 bases and J 10 bases; bases outside gene matches: 6. The CDR3 totals 15 residues. The CDR3 bases are TGCAGCGTTGAAGACCGGACTAGCGGGGGAGGGGAGCAGTTCTTC. Encoded protein: CSVEDRTSGGGEQFF.

The chain couples TRBV4-3 to TRBJ2-7, with 8 bases matching TRBD2. Germline trimming cut 1 base from V and 0 bases from J; bases unmatched to any gene: 8. The germline gives CDR1 LGHNA, CDR2 YSLEER. This CDR3 contains 17 residues. The CDR3 coding sequence is TGCGCCAGCAGCCAAGGCCTCTCTAGCGGGCACTCCTACGAGCAGTACTTC. It codes for CASSQGLSSGHSYEQYF.

This chain connects TRBV6-1 to TRBJ1-1, with D uncertain. V dropped 2 bases and J dropped 5 bases, with 6 bases sitting between them. The CDR3 length is 12 residues. Germline V gene sequence: CDR1 MNHNS, CDR2 SASEGT. The CDR3 DNA sequence: TGTGCCAGCAGTGAACGGGTTACTGAAGCTTTCTTT. This sequence encodes CASSERVTEAFF.

The rearrangement joins TRBV4-3 to TRBJ2-7; 8 bases fit TRBD2. CDR1 and CDR2 (germline): LGHNA, YSLEER. V lost 4 bases, J lost 2 bases, and 25 bases stayed unmatched. The CDR3 has 21 residues. The CDR3 region is CASSRGGAGPQAGLGAYEQYF. CDR3 nucleotide sequence: TGCGCCAGCAGCCGAGGGGGGGCGGGCCCTCAGGCGGGACTAGGAGCCTACGAGCAGTACTTC.

The chain couples TRBV7-2 to TRBJ2-2, with TRBD2 matching 9 bases. This CDR3 contains 15 residues. J lost 6 bases, V lost 5 bases, and 7 bases had no gene match. Germline loops: CDR1 SGHTA, CDR2 FQGNSA. The CDR3 DNA sequence: TGTGCCAGCAGCAAAGCGGCGGGAGGGCCCGGGGAGCTGTTTTTT. Translation: CASSKAAGGPGELFF.